These T cell receptor beta chains were read from a single sample in a study of shared clonotypes between healthy human individuals. Method: immunoSEQ multiplex PCR; TCRdb's copy keeps in-frame clones and lacks some. Counted here are under 1,900,000 clones, about 98.5% occurring once; the ten biggest clones make up about 0.35%. The source material was naive CD4+ T cells sorted from blood. These receptors were collected from a man aged 25-45 years in good health. CDR3s include the opening cysteine and the closing phenylalanine or tryptophan. Each record gives: D gene, V gene, J gene, clone size, CDR3 protein, CDR3 DNA. The D gene is left open where the match is weak. The size of a clone is reported for some rows only, either as once, few or many, or as a class for expanded clones.

TRBD2	TRBV29-1	TRBJ2-1	NA	CSATSGRTNNEQFF	TGCAGCGCAACTAGCGGGAGGACAAACAATGAGCAGTTCTTC
NA	TRBV27	TRBJ1-1	NA	CASGRRNTEAFF	TGTGCCAGTGGACGGAGGAACACTGAAGCTTTCTTT
NA	TRBV28	TRBJ1-2	NA	CASSLVRLGYTF	TGTGCCAGCAGTTTAGTAAGGTTAGGCTACACCTTC
NA	TRBV7-8	TRBJ1-1	NA	CASSLGFGVEAFF	TGTGCCAGCAGCTTAGGATTCGGGGTCGAAGCTTTCTTT
TRBD2	TRBV7-9	TRBJ2-1	NA	CASSLPGLAGVEQFF	TGTGCCAGCAGCTTACCGGGACTAGCGGGAGTTGAGCAGTTCTTC
NA	TRBV20-1	TRBJ2-4	once	CSAPLYIQYF	TGCAGTGCCCCCCTTTACATTCAGTACTTC
TRBD2	TRBV2	TRBJ2-5	NA	CASRQWGSGRGGETQYF	TGTGCCAGCAGACAGTGGGGTAGCGGGAGAGGTGGAGAGACCCAGTACTTC
NA	TRBV19	TRBJ2-7	NA	CASSGGREQYF	TGTGCCAGTAGTGGGGGAAGGGAGCAGTACTTC
NA	TRBV5-1	TRBJ1-1	once	CASSPRGEPNTEAFF	TGCGCCAGCAGCCCAAGAGGGGAGCCGAACACTGAAGCTTTCTTT
TRBD2	TRBV28	TRBJ2-7	NA	CASTAGGGYEQYF	TGTGCCAGCACGGCGGGAGGGGGCTACGAGCAGTACTTC
NA	TRBV28	TRBJ2-7	NA	CASSTRAFLGYEQYF	TGTGCCAGCAGTACCCGCGCGTTTTTGGGCTACGAGCAGTACTTC
NA	TRBV6-5	TRBJ2-6	NA	CASSRRTPGANVLTF	TGTGCCAGCAGTAGGAGGACACCTGGGGCCAACGTCCTGACTTTC
NA	TRBV11-2	TRBJ2-2	NA	CASSFGGLSTGELFF	TGTGCCAGCAGCTTTGGCGGACTCAGCACCGGGGAGCTGTTTTTT
NA	TRBV5-6	TRBJ1-5	NA	CASSYRGDQPQHF	TGTGCCAGCAGCTACCGGGGGGATCAGCCCCAGCATTTT
TRBD2	TRBV15	TRBJ2-1	NA	CATSHTKMASGSNEQFF	TGTGCCACCAGCCATACTAAAATGGCTAGCGGGAGCAATGAGCAGTTCTTC
NA	TRBV28	TRBJ1-4	once	CASSLGTLGKELFF	TGTGCCAGCAGTTTGGGGACACTGGGGAAAGAACTGTTTTTT
NA	TRBV5-1	TRBJ2-7	once	CASRLGNSYEQYF	TGCGCCAGCAGATTGGGCAACTCCTACGAGCAGTACTTC
NA	TRBV6-1	TRBJ2-5	NA	CASSEGKETQYF	TGTGCCAGCTCGGAGGGGAAAGAGACCCAGTACTTC
NA	TRBV5-4	TRBJ2-7	NA	CASSAPGVRTTYEQYF	TGTGCCAGCAGCGCCCCAGGGGTAAGAACGACCTACGAGCAGTACTTC
NA	TRBV7-8	TRBJ2-7	once	CASSLGGGLPYEQYF	TGTGCCAGCAGCTTGGGAGGCGGACTGCCCTACGAGCAGTACTTC
NA	TRBV15	TRBJ2-7	NA	CATSRVAGTGYEQYF	TGTGCCACCAGCAGAGTTGCGGGAACGGGCTACGAGCAGTACTTC
NA	TRBV28	TRBJ1-2	NA	CASSRSGRSQGYGYTF	TGTGCCAGCAGTCGTTCTGGTCGGTCCCAGGGATATGGCTACACCTTC
NA	TRBV4-1	TRBJ2-7	NA	CASSQPARGDEQYF	TGCGCCAGCAGCCAACCGGCGAGGGGGGACGAGCAGTACTTC